What follows describes a single T cell receptor beta chain. Its specificity is unknown. This sample is part of a study of T cells in Graves' hyperthyroidism and ophthalmopathy. General study findings and limits: Stable hyperthyroidism was told apart from ophthalmopathy by a model built on 13 V-J features. A median around 6 months before onset, the model predicted ophthalmopathy.

Amplified regions were TCR beta CDR3 sequences from RNA transcripts. An initial round of RT-PCR targeting the TCR CDR3 relied on the HTBI primer set. TCRdb ran MiXCR on the multiplex PCR reads and lists one entry per CDR3 protein. The sample holds about 46,000 distinct CDR3 sequences, around half seen once. Exclusion of a patient resulted from uncontrolled infection, other autoimmune disease, pregnancy or lactation. V shed 3 bases and J 4 bases; nucleotides not matched to a gene: 9. CDR3 length equals 16 residues. CDR1 and CDR2 from the germline V gene are DFQATT and SNEGSKA (reference sequence). Input material: peripheral blood or thyroid tissue (not recorded which). The chain links TRBV20-1 to TRBJ1-5; TRBD1 aligns across 10 bases. The TCR comes from a woman between 50 and 59 years old with Graves' hyperthyroidism. CDR3 coding DNA: TGCAGTGCTAGGATGAGGACAGGGGGGTCGAATCAGCCCCAGCATTTT. Its translation: CSARMRTGGSNQPQHF.